This TCR beta chain is drawn from a study of shared clonotypes between healthy human individuals. To note about this clone: What it recognizes is unknown.

The repertoire was sequenced with immunoSEQ multiplex PCR; TCRdb's copy has only in-frame clones and lacks some. Counted here are about 500,000 clones, approximately 71% occurring once; the ten biggest clones make up around 12%. Germline V gene sequence: CDR1 SGHRS, CDR2 YFSETQ. The V segment lost 3 bases and the J segment 7 bases; nucleotides outside the gene matches: 9. This CDR3 is 18 amino acids long. Study-level findings and limits: Sampling included only blood; tissue repertoires likely differ. Clonotype sharing across donors was expected to vary with sequencing depth.

The source of this sequence is a woman aged 40 to 50 in good health. Some clones in this sample may be carry-over from other donors' samples. The genes are TRBV5-1 and TRBJ2-2, with TRBD2 matching over 16 bases. The sequencing sample was made of PBMCs. In nucleotides, the CDR3 is TGCGCCAGCAGCTCCCCCGGGACTAGCGGGAGGGCTGGCGGGGAGCTGTTTTTT. Its translation is CASSSPGTSGRAGGELFF.